This T cell receptor (beta chain) was profiled in a study of cytomegalovirus exposure and HLA in healthy donors (dated by TCRdb to 2016 to 2017). The study in broad terms: An earlier analysis of some 500 of the donors reported approximately 300 Gb of sequence data and 100 million to 130 million unique TCR beta sequences from around 200 million T cells. About 300 gigabases of sequencing data and 70 million to 100 million unique TCR sequences made up an early release that covered several hundred HLA-typed donors. Among the roughly 400 genotyped donors, under 90% belonged to the genetic ancestry cluster associated with self-reported Caucasian donors. The study was designed to test whether signatures of past pathogen exposure could be identified by cataloging public T cell receptors. The study used immunosequencing to profile the T cell repertoires of several hundred subjects and linked those repertoires to cytomegalovirus serostatus. In addition to the first cohort of several hundred subjects, a separate validation cohort of some 120 different subjects was used. To predict cytomegalovirus infection status, the study combined high-throughput TCR immunosequencing, statistical association of individual TCRs with disease status, and machine learning. To study patterns of TCR occurrence, a later analysis re-analyzed previously published TCR beta repertoires from 666 donors and added high-resolution HLA genotyping. The later analysis used no new phenotypic data to find candidate immune exposures, relying instead on TCR beta sequences and their occurrence across donors. In an earlier analysis of several hundred of the donors, high-throughput TCR beta sequencing was used to judge whether each TCR beta V gene segment behaved as functional or pseudogenic. Donor age, sex, ethnicity and CMV serostatus were collected together with the repertoire data. A later genetic analysis took genome-wide SNP genotypes for 398 of the 666 donors and used that subset as a discovery cohort. Every discovery cohort repertoire had been produced on one sequencing platform. HLA typing covered class I and class II loci at four-digit resolution. The number of donors typed differed by locus, with roughly 629-640 for A, B, C, DRB1 and DQB1, roughly 520 for DQA1, approximately 570 for DPA1, and some 440 for DPB1. A handful of DR-DQ haplotypes were handled as single units for association and clustering because linkage in the cohort was strong. On average, roughly 250,000 unique TCR beta nucleotide sequences were sequenced per donor among a few hundred genotyped donors of the cohort, with roughly 18% of those sequences being non-productive.

A note on this clone: This clone's antigen is unknown. Base quality data are lacking; no much larger clone is found one base away.

Here is what the overall study found, with its caveats: Specific HLA alleles were associated with roughly 16,000 TCR beta sequences at a false discovery rate of 0.05 in a later analysis. A cluster of highly shared sequence variants was judged likely to represent a technical artifact of the sequencing pipeline. A further reported finding was that TCR beta sequences accurately predicted the HLA-A and HLA-B alleles for most subjects in the first cohort. The earlier analysis of 587 of the donors excluded roughly 17 rarely observed V segments, including chromosome 9 orphons, because counts were too low. Because HLA typing was missing for some donors at each locus, association tests included only the typed subset. A later analysis reported that several top co-occurrence clusters appeared linked to parvovirus B19, influenza, CMV and Epstein-Barr virus. A later analysis found that HLA-associated TCR beta chains were more clonally expanded and had lower generation probabilities than equally common non-associated chains. According to a later analysis, most CMV-associated TCR beta chains appeared to be HLA-restricted, and the HLA associations seemed to be driven largely by CMV exposure. Compared with the approximately 600-donor mean, donors in an Asian-associated ancestry cluster had fewer N-insertions in productive TCRs, according to a later genetic analysis. In an earlier analysis of more than 450 of the donors, most TCR beta V segments were observed in productive rearrangements about 87% or about 30% of the time, broadly matching IMGT annotations. In a later genetic analysis, a missense DCLRE1C variant was associated with V-gene and J-gene trimming of TCR beta chains, and the association was replicated in an independent cohort. The authors suggested that the approach could potentially be generalized to other disease states and immunological phenotypes. The classifier was reported to diagnose cytomegalovirus status with high specificity and sensitivity in both the original and validation cohorts. Most TCR sequences were observed very rarely across donors, whereas some public TCRs were present in many individuals. In the study, 150 to 200 TCR beta chains were listed as associated with cytomegalovirus. Linkage disequilibrium might explain the correlated functional status among segregating V segments, but an unknown experimental factor could not be excluded. Sequencing depth was assumed to be roughly uniform across donors in the presence/absence analyses, though that assumption may not hold. Because the 87-base-pair reads could not distinguish some IMGT-functional V segments, including TRBV6-2 and TRBV6-3, those segments were excluded. A later analysis found that TCR association rates varied across HLA loci, with DRB1 alleles showing the most associated TCRs and HLA-C alleles the fewest. The only immune exposure information available for the cohort was CMV serostatus. Only TCR beta chains were sequenced in this cohort, and the absence of alpha or paired-chain data limited detectable features. Strong co-occurrence of HLA alleles, especially DR and DQ, made assigning TCR associations to individual alleles difficult. In vitro tests confirmed that three of the cytomegalovirus-associated TCR beta chains recognize cytomegalovirus antigens.

The cohort consisted of 600 to 750 healthy bone marrow donors. At the time of sampling, all cohort members were nominally healthy, though unrecorded immune exposures were likely present. The donor tested CMV seronegative and was one of the 352 seronegative cohort members. A peripheral blood sample was provided by each donor, and peripheral blood mononuclear cells were used for TCR beta sequencing. The Qiagen DNeasy Blood Extraction Kit was used to extract genomic DNA from the blood cell samples. The library was built by means of the immunoSEQ multiplex PCR assay. A mixture of 60 forward primers for TCR Vbeta segments and 13 reverse primers for TCR Jbeta segments was used in the multiplex PCR. The CDR3 region of rearranged TCR beta genes was amplified from genomic DNA by a multiplex PCR assay. On the Illumina HiSeq System, the amplified TCR beta libraries were sequenced as 87-base-pair reads. The original pipeline was this. A later analysis counted some 80 million unique TCR beta chains across the 690 or so repertoires, and around 12 million of these chains were shared by at least two donors. To remove PCR and sequencing errors, raw reads were error-corrected and collapsed into unique sequences using a nearest-neighbor algorithm that merged closely related sequences. Alignment of CDR3 sequences to IMGT reference sequences was used to assign V, D and J gene segments. For a sequence to be retained, at least a six-nucleotide match to both a V gene segment and a J gene segment was required. Rearrangements were classified as productive when the CDR3 lacked stop codons and remained in frame with V and J, and all other rearrangements were classified as non-productive. Following IMGT convention, CDR3 was defined as the stretch from the second conserved V-encoded cysteine up to the conserved J-encoded phenylalanine. The earlier analysis of 550 to 650 of the donors excluded any sequence lacking an unambiguous match to a single V gene segment. An earlier analysis of a few hundred of the donors classified V segments as functional when productive rearrangements were above 56.7% and as segregating when the standard deviation between donors was above 5%. A statistical classification framework was built to diagnose cytomegalovirus status from the catalog of TCR beta chain sequences. In a later analysis, TCR nucleotide sequences were compared against IMGT/GENE-DB human TR gene sequences so that V and J genes could be assigned. Using the TCRdist pipeline, a later analysis assigned CDR3 sequences along with most-parsimonious VDJ recombination scenarios. In a later analysis, each TCR beta chain was defined by its CDR3 amino acid sequence together with its V-gene family, and reads lacking a unique V-gene family were excluded. In a later analysis, fewer than 600 highly shared, low-generation-probability nucleotide sequences were removed to address suspected cross-contamination and a sequencing artifact. A later analysis calculated a clonal expansion index for each public chain from normalized within-repertoire ranks of inferred template counts. In a later analysis, generation probabilities were computed using a VDJ recombination model fitted to out-of-frame rearrangements, and the results were checked against IGoR. Hypergeometric tests were used in a later analysis to score TCR-TCR, TCR-HLA and TCR-CMV co-occurrence, with a repertoire-size bias correction applied to the TCR pairs. In a later analysis, false discovery rates were estimated by permuting HLA or CMV assignments 20 times. In a later analysis, co-occurring TCRs were grouped using DBSCAN, with TCRdist sequence similarity added in when clustering inside HLA-allele-positive subsets. Repertoires with fewer than 30,000 or more than 120,000 public chains, plus five repertoires with anomalous nucleotide sharing, were excluded from co-occurrence clustering. The immuneACCESS repertoire file appears here via TCRdb, limited to in-frame rearrangements. These files lack a portion of the clones; in checked studies, under half of the deficit traces to unresolved V genes, and the cause of the others is not known. The V and J calls and clone size come from that table; D and trimming were worked out from the DNA. Present in this sample are roughly 150,000 clones, around 80% of which were seen just once. The ten biggest clones cover 1.5% of the sample.

The CDR3 numbers 13 residues from cysteine through phenylalanine. Only the CDR3 region is kept as DNA, spanning 39 bases read in frame from base 1. V lost 6 bases and J lost 4 bases; the stretch between them is 12 bases long. Taken from the germline V gene, the CDR1 and CDR2 loops are MNHEY and SVGAGI. The receptor was isolated from a woman between 18 and 29 years old in good health and CMV-seronegative. Sequencing was performed on PBMCs. The chain is made from TRBV6-5 and TRBJ1-2; a weak D assignment points to TRBD1 (5 bases agree). The CDR3 region has the sequence CASRGGGSYGYTF. The DNA reads TGTGCCAGCAGGGGGGGTGGAAGCTATGGCTACACCTTC.